This T cell receptor beta chain derives from a study of T cells in Graves' hyperthyroidism and ophthalmopathy. The investigators amplified TCR beta CDR3 regions from RNA transcripts. The study used the HTBI primer set for a first-round RT-PCR of the TCR CDR3. Each CDR3 protein is one row after TCRdb ran MiXCR on the multiplex PCR reads. The sample records 110,000 to 150,000 distinct CDR3 sequences, about 20% being singletons. Those with hyperthyroidism were 18 to 65 years old, newly diagnosed, and ill for under 2 months. This clonotype was seen a handful of times. The CDR3 length is 14 residues. The V end lost 5 bases, the J end lost 11 bases, and 20 bases lay between the germline ends. Germline V lookup: CDR1 SGHVS, CDR2 FNYEAQ.

The rearrangement uses TRBV7-6 and TRBJ2-3; unclear D gene. The receptor was derived from a woman aged 45-65 years with Graves' hyperthyroidism that later progressed to Graves' ophthalmopathy. Sequenced: blood. The DNA of the CDR3 is TGTGCCAGCAGCCTAAGCTCGACATCCACGGAGCAGTATTTT. Translated, it gives CASSLSSTSTEQYF.